One T cell receptor beta chain is described in this entry. This CDR3 is 13 amino acids long. Germline values: CDR1 WNHNN, CDR2 SYGVQD (reference sequence). V lost 10 bases to trimming and J lost 4 bases, with 13 bases between them. This specimen comes from a study of blood T cell repertoires in COVID-19. Study in general: Some COVID-19 samples were acute and others convalescent; all came from the United States, Italy and Spain. PBMCs, B-cell-depleted T cells, or T cells were the source of the cDNA or gDNA that made up the material.

As processed by the authors: By means of reference gene primer amplification, nucleated cell counts were estimated. Here immunoSEQ multiplex PCR was the method, and the copy in TCRdb shows in-frame clones only, minus some. That table is the source of V, J and clone size, and D and trimming were worked out from the DNA. The table includes tens of thousands of clones, approximately 86% detected once. The origin of this receptor is a man aged 60-69 years with acute or convalescent COVID-19. Sequencing was carried out using peripheral blood. This chain links TRBV10-1 with TRBJ2-2; no reliable D call. The DNA of the CDR3 is TGCGCCACTTCGTCTGTTCTCACCGGGGAGCTGTTTTTT. As protein: CATSSVLTGELFF.